This T cell receptor beta chain was identified in a study of cytomegalovirus exposure and HLA in healthy donors. General observations from the study: Most TCR beta V segments were productive about 87% or about 30% of the time in an earlier analysis. One variant, a missense change in DCLRE1C, was linked in a later analysis to TCR beta V- and J-gene trimming.

With respect to this clone: The antigen is unknown.

V lost 8 bases to trimming and J lost 0 bases, with 16 bases between them. This CDR3 spans 15 amino acids. Germline CDR1 reads LNHDA; CDR2 reads SQIVND (reference sequence). Amplification used 60 Vbeta primers and 13 Jbeta primers. Sequencing was performed with immunoSEQ multiplex PCR; in TCRdb, only in-frame clones are kept and a portion is missing. Here the sample spans 200,000 to 250,000 clones, around 80% being singletons. This TCR was recovered from a woman aged 40 to 50 in good health and CMV-seropositive. The chain employs TRBV19 and TRBJ1-2; a possible D gene is TRBD1 (6 bases). The sequenced material came from PBMCs. For the CDR3, the DNA is TGTGCCAGTGGGGGCCCGATAGACGCTAACTATGGCTACACCTTC. Its protein is CASGGPIDANYGYTF.